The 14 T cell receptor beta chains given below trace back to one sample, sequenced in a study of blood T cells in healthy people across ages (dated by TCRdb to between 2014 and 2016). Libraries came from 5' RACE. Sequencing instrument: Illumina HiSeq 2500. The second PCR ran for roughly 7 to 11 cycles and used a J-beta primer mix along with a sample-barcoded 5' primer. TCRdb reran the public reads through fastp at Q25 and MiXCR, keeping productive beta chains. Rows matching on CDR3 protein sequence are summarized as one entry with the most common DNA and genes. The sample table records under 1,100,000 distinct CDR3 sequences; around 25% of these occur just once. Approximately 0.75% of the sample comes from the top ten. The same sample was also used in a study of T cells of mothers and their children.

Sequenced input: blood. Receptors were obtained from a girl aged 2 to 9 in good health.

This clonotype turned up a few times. The CDR3 sequence is CASSQQGVGTQYF. DNA for the CDR3: TGTGCCAGCAGCCAACAGGGCGTGGGGACCCAGTACTTC. The V gene is TRBV14, the J gene TRBJ2-5; tentative D call: TRBD1 (5 bases). The V gene's germline CDR1 is SGHDN and CDR2 FVKESK. The CDR3 totals 13 residues. V shed 2 bases and J shed 7 bases, with 11 bases lying between them.

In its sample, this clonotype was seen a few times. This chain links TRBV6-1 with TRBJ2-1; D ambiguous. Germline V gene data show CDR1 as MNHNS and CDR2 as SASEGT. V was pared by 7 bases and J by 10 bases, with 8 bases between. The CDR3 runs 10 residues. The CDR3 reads CASNAGEQFF. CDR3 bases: TGTGCCAGCAATGCCGGCGAGCAGTTCTTC.

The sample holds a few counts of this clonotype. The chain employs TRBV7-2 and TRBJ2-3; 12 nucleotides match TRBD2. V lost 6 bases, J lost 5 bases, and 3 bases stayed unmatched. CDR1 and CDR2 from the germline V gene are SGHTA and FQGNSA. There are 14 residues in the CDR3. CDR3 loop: CASRQTSGGDTQYF. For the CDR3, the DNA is TGTGCCAGCAGACAGACTAGCGGGGGAGATACGCAGTATTTT.

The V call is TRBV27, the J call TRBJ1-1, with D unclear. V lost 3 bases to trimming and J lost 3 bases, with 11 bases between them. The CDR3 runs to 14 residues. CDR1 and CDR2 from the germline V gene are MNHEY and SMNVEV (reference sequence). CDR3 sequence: CASSFTQTYTEAFF. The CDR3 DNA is TGTGCCAGCAGTTTTACTCAGACTTACACTGAAGCTTTCTTT.

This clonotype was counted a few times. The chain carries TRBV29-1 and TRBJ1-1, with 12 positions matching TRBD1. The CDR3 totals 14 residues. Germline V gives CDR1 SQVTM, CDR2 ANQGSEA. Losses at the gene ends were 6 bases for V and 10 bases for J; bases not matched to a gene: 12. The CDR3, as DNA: TGCAGCGTGGGGGCGGGGACAGGGGGCTTGAGAGCTTTCTTT. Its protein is CSVGAGTGGLRAFF.

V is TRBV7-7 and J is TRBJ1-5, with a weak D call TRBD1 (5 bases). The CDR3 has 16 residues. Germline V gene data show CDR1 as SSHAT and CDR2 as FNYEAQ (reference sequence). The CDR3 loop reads CASPLGVGHYGQPQHF. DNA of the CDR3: TGTGCTAGCCCCCTGGGCGTCGGACATTACGGCCAGCCCCAGCATTTT.

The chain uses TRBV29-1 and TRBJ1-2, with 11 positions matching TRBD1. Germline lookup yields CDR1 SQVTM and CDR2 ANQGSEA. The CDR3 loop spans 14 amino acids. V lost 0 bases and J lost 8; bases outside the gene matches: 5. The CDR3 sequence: CSVEEGQGVTGYTF. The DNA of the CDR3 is TGCAGCGTTGAAGAGGGACAGGGGGTGACGGGCTACACCTTC.

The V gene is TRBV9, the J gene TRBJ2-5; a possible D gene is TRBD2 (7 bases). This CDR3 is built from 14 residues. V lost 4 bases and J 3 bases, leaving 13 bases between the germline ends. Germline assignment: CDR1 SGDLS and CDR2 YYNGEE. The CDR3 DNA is TGTGCCAGCAGCCCCGGGGGGCGGGAAGAGACCCAGTACTTC. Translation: CASSPGGREETQYF.

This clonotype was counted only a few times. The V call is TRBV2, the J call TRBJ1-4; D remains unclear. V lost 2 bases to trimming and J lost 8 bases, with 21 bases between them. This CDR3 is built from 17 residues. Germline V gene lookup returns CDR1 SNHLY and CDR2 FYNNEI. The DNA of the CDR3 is TGTGCCAGCAGTGAACTTCCGGTGACCCTTGCGAGGGAAAAACTGTTTTTT. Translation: CASSELPVTLAREKLFF.

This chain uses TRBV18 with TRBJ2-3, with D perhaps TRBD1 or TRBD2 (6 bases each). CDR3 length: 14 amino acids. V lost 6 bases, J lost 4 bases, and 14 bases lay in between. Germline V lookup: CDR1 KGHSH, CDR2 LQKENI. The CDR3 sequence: CASSQGRLADTQYF. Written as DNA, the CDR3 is TGTGCCAGCTCCCAGGGGAGGTTGGCAGATACGCAGTATTTT. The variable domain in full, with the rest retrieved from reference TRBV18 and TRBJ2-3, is NAGVMQNPRHLVRRRGQEARLRCSPMKGHSHVYWYRQLPEEGLKFMVYLQKENIIDESGMPKERFSAEFPKEGPSILRIQQVVRGDSAAYFCASSQGRLADTQYFGPGTRLTVL.

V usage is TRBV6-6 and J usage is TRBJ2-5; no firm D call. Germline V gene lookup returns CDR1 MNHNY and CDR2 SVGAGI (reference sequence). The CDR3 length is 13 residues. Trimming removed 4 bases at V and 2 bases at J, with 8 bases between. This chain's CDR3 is CASSSTQQETQYF. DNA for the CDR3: TGTGCCAGCAGTTCCACTCAGCAAGAGACCCAGTACTTC.

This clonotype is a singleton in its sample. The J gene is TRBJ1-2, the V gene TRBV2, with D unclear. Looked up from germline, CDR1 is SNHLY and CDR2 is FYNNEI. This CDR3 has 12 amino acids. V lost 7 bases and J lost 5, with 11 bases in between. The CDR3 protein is CASTREGYGYTF. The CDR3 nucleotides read TGTGCCAGCACTCGGGAGGGTTATGGCTACACCTTC.

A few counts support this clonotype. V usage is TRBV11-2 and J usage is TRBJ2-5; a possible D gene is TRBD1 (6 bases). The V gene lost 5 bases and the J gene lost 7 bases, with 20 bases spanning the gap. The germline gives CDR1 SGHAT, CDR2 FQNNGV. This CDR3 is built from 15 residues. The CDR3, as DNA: TGTGCCAGCAGCAGCGAGGGAGTTCAACAGGGGACCCAGTACTTC. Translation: CASSSEGVQQGTQYF.

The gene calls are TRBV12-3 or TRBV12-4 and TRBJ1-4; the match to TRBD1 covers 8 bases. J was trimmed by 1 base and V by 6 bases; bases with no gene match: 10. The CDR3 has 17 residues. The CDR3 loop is CASSPGGGGKTNEKLFF. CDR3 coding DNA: TGTGCCAGCAGCCCAGGGGGCGGGGGGAAAACTAATGAAAAACTGTTTTTT.